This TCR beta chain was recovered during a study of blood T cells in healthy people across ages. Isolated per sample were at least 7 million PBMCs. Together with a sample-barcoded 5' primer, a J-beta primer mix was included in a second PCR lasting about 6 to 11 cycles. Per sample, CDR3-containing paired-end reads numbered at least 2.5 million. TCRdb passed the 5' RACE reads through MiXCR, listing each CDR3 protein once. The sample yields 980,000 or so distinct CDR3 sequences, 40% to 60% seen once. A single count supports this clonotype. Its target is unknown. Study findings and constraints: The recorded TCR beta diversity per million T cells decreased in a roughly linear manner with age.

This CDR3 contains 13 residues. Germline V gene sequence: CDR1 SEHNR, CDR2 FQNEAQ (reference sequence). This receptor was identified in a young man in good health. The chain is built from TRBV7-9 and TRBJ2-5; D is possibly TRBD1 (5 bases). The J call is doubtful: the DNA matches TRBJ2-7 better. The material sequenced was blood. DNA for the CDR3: TGTGCCAGCAGCTTAGTGGACATCTACGAGCAGTACTTC. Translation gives CASSLVDIYEQYF.